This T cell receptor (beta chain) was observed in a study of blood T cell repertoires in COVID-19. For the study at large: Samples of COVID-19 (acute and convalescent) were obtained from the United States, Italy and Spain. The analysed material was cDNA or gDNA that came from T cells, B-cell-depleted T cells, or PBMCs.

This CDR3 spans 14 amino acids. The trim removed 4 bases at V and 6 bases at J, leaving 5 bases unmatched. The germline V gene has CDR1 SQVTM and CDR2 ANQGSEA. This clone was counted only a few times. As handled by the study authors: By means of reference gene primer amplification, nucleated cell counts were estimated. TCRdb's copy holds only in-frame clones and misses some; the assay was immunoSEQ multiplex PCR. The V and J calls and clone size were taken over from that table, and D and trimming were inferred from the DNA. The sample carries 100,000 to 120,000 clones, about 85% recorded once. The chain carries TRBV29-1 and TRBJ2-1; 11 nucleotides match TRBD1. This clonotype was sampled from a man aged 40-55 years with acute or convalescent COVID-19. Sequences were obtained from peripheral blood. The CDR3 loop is CSVGRGTGGNEQFF. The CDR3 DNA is TGCAGCGTTGGTAGAGGGACAGGGGGCAATGAGCAGTTCTTC.